These T cell receptor beta chains were read from a single sample in a study of blood T cell repertoires in COVID-19. Method: immunoSEQ multiplex PCR; TCRdb's copy keeps in-frame clones and lacks some. This table has 90,000 to 95,000 clones, about 86% appearing once. The sequenced sample was peripheral blood. All receptors derive from a woman aged 70-85 years with acute or convalescent COVID-19. CDR3s include the opening cysteine and the closing phenylalanine or tryptophan. D genes are given only for firm matches. Only some rows state a clone size, as once, few, many or a class for expanded clones.

D gene	V gene	clone size	J gene	CDR3 protein	CDR3 DNA
NA	TRBV5-1	NA	TRBJ1-4	CASSLGQKNEKLFF	TGCGCCAGCAGCTTGGGGCAGAAGAATGAAAAACTGTTTTTT
TRBD1	TRBV6-5	NA	TRBJ1-1	CASSYGTGSTEAFF	TGTGCCAGCAGTTACGGGACAGGGAGCACTGAAGCTTTCTTT
NA	TRBV4-2	NA	TRBJ2-5	CASSQEAQPQETQYF	TGTGCCAGCAGCCAAGAAGCACAGCCTCAAGAGACCCAGTACTTC
NA	TRBV5-1	NA	TRBJ1-2	CASSPSGEGGSGYTF	TGCGCCAGCAGCCCGTCGGGGGAGGGAGGATCTGGCTACACCTTC
TRBD1	TRBV19	NA	TRBJ1-2	CASTPRDRGDYGYTF	TGTGCCAGTACCCCCCGGGACAGGGGAGACTATGGCTACACCTTC
NA	TRBV27	NA	TRBJ1-3	CASSLLGNSGNTIYF	TGTGCCAGCAGTTTACTGGGCAATTCTGGAAACACCATATATTTT
NA	TRBV19	once	TRBJ1-2	CDLAGGCGYTF	TGTGATTTGGCGGGGGGTTGTGGCTACACCTTC
TRBD2	TRBV28	NA	TRBJ2-7	CASSRLAGGEQYF	TGTGCCAGCAGTCGACTAGCGGGAGGCGAGCAGTACTTC
NA	TRBV7-9	few	TRBJ2-7	CASSFLASYEQYF	TGTGCCAGCAGCTTTCTAGCTTCCTACGAGCAGTACTTC
TRBD2	TRBV3-1/TRBV3-2	NA	TRBJ2-4	CASSQDRGDLLDKNIQYF	TGTGCCAGCAGCCAAGATCGGGGGGACCTACTGGACAAAAACATTCAGTACTTC
TRBD1	TRBV5-1	NA	TRBJ1-6	CASSVSGQNNSPLHF	TGCGCCAGCAGCGTGTCGGGACAGAATAATTCACCCCTCCACTTT
TRBD1	TRBV2	NA	TRBJ1-5	CASSATGRDQPQHF	TGTGCCAGCAGTGCGACAGGGAGAGATCAGCCCCAGCATTTT
TRBD1	TRBV7-9	NA	TRBJ1-2	CASSLVSPTGQGNYGYTF	TGTGCCAGCAGCTTAGTTTCACCTACGGGACAGGGAAACTATGGCTACACCTTC
TRBD2	TRBV13	NA	TRBJ2-1	CASSAGLAGELGVLYNEQFF	TGTGCCAGCAGCGCGGGACTAGCGGGGGAACTAGGGGTTTTATACAATGAGCAGTTCTTC
NA	TRBV28	NA	TRBJ1-5	CASTPAGASNQPQHF	TGTGCCAGCACCCCGGCGGGGGCTAGCAATCAGCCCCAGCATTTT
NA	TRBV27	NA	TRBJ1-6	CASSFQHTGNSPLHF	TGTGCCAGCAGTTTCCAACACACAGGGAACTCACCCCTCCACTTT
NA	TRBV6-5	once	TRBJ2-7	CASSSGFEQYF	TGTGCCAGCAGTTCGGGGTTCGAGCAGTACTTC
TRBD2	TRBV27	NA	TRBJ2-1	CATRTSGGARYNEQFF	TGTGCCACGCGGACTAGCGGGGGGGCCAGGTACAATGAGCAGTTCTTC
TRBD1	TRBV18	NA	TRBJ1-1	CASSPRGQGGTEAFF	TGTGCCAGCTCACCGCGAGGACAGGGCGGCACTGAAGCTTTCTTT
TRBD1	TRBV11-2	NA	TRBJ2-5	CASRGTDRGVRETQYF	TGTGCCAGCAGGGGGACGGACAGGGGAGTGAGAGAGACCCAGTACTTC
NA	TRBV6-5	NA	TRBJ1-5	CASSRRGSNQLQHF	TGTGCCAGCAGTCGACGGGGGAGCAATCAGCTCCAGCATTTT
TRBD1	TRBV19	few	TRBJ2-5	CASSISAQGAQETQYF	TGTGCCAGTAGTATTTCCGCCCAGGGGGCCCAAGAGACCCAGTACTTC
NA	TRBV11-1	NA	TRBJ1-1	CASSLDTGPTEAFF	TGTGCCAGCAGCTTAGACACAGGGCCCACTGAAGCTTTCTTT
NA	TRBV4-1	NA	TRBJ1-4	CASSSVASEKLFF	TGCGCCAGCAGCTCCGTTGCTAGTGAAAAACTGTTTTTT
NA	TRBV6-6	NA	TRBJ2-7	CASSYSNSYYEQYF	TGTGCCAGCAGTTACTCGAACTCTTACTACGAGCAGTACTTC
TRBD1	TRBV7-3	NA	TRBJ2-2	CASSLIPGTGGTGELFF	TGTGCCAGCAGCTTAATCCCCGGGACAGGGGGCACCGGGGAGCTGTTTTTT
NA	TRBV5-8	NA	TRBJ2-2	CASSLGQGNTGELFF	TGTGCCAGCAGCTTGGGGCAGGGGAACACCGGGGAGCTGTTTTTT
TRBD1	TRBV27	NA	TRBJ2-1	CASSRTPGQGSYNEQFF	TGTGCCAGCAGTCGGACACCGGGACAGGGGTCCTACAATGAGCAGTTCTTC
TRBD1	TRBV28	NA	TRBJ1-2	CASSLGGQAYYGYTF	TGTGCCAGCAGTTTAGGGGGACAGGCTTACTATGGCTACACCTTC
NA	TRBV25-1	NA	TRBJ1-4	CASSEAYRVTNEKLFF	TGTGCCAGCAGTGAAGCGTACAGGGTGACTAATGAAAAACTGTTTTTT
NA	TRBV25-1	NA	TRBJ1-5	CASSEGTMGRPQHF	TGTGCCAGCAGTGAAGGGACAATGGGAAGGCCCCAGCATTTT
NA	TRBV6-6	NA	TRBJ1-4	CASSATGKENEKLFF	TGTGCCAGCAGTGCCACAGGGAAAGAGAATGAAAAACTGTTTTTT